This T cell receptor (beta chain) appears in the sequencing data of a study of post-analysis software for immune sequencing data. Unique molecular identifiers had been added to the TCR beta cDNA libraries. TCRdb reanalysed the PCR reads using MiXCR and keeps one entry per CDR3 protein. The table has more than 500,000 distinct CDR3 sequences, roughly 34% seen once. This CDR3 has 16 residues. Trimming removed 0 bases at V and 4 bases at J, with 11 bases between. Per germline, CDR1 SGHRS and CDR2 YFSETQ. General study results and limits: Patients carried roughly 5 TRBV segments more frequently than controls did, and TRBV5-6, TRBV5-1 and TRBV20-1 were among them.

This clonotype was recorded once. Its target is not known. The sequence was obtained from a girl between 2 and 17 years old with multiple sclerosis. V and J are TRBV5-1 and TRBJ2-6; D is uncertain. Source material: blood. In nucleotides, the CDR3 is TGCGCCAGCAGCTTGGACAACTTCGGCGGGGCCAACGTCCTGACTTTC. Translation gives CASSLDNFGGANVLTF.